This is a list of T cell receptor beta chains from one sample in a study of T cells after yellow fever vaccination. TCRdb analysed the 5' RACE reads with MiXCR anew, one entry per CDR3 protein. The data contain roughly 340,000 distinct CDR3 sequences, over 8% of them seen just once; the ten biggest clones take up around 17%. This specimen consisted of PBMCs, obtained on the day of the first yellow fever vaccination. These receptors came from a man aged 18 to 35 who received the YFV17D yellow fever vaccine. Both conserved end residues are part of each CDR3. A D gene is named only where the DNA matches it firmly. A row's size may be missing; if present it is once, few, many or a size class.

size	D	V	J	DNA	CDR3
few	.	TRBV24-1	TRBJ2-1	TGTGCCACCAGTGACCCCCAAGGGGCAAATGAGCAGTTCTTC	CATSDPQGANEQFF
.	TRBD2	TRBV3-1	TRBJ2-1	TGTGCCAGCAGCCTCTTAGCGGGGGGTCCTACCTACAATGAGCAGTTCTTC	CASSLLAGGPTYNEQFF
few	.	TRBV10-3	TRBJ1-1	TGTGCCATCAGTGAGTCGAAAGGGAACACTGAAGCTTTCTTT	CAISESKGNTEAFF
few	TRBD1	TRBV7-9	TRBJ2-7	TGTGCCAGCAGCTTAACGGACAGGGCTGGAGAGCAGTACTTC	CASSLTDRAGEQYF
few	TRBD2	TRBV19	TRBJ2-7	TGTGCCAGTAGAAAGCGGGGGGACTTCTACGAGCAGTACTTC	CASRKRGDFYEQYF
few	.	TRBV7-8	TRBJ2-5	TGTGCCAGCAGCTTAATAGGGGGGGCTAGCGGAGCGAATGTGGGGACCCAGTACTTC	CASSLIGGASGANVGTQYF
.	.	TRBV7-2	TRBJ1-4	TGTGCCAGCAGCTTAGGGGCGGATGAAAAACTGTTTTTT	CASSLGADEKLFF
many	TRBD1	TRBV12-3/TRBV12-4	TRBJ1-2	TGTGCCAGCAGCCAGGACAGGTTTTTCCGCTACACCTTC	CASSQDRFFRYTF
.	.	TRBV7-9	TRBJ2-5	TGTGCCAGCAGCCGGGGACCCGGCCAAGAGACCCAGTACTTC	CASSRGPGQETQYF
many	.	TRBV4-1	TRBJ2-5	TGCGCCAGCTCTCTACCGGGGACAACGAAGACCCAGTACTTC	CASSLPGTTKTQYF
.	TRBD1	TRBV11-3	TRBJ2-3	TGTGCCAGCAGCCGGACAGGGTTCGCAGATACGCAGTATTTT	CASSRTGFADTQYF
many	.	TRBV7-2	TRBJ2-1	TGTGCCAGCAGCTTAGTGTCAGACAATGAGCAGTTCTTC	CASSLVSDNEQFF
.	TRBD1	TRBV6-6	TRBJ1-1	TGTGCCAGCAGTTACGGGACAGGTGGTGAAGCTTTCTTT	CASSYGTGGEAFF
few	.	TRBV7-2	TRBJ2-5	TGTGCCAGCAGCTTTTTGGGGGTACAAGAGACCCAGTACTTC	CASSFLGVQETQYF
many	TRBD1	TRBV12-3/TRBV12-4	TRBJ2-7	TGTGCCAGCAGTAGGGGGCTCTCCTACGAGCAGTACTTC	CASSRGLSYEQYF
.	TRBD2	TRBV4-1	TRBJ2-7	TGCGCCAGCAGCCAAGTCCTAGCGGGGGGGCCTGGCGAGCAGTACTTC	CASSQVLAGGPGEQYF
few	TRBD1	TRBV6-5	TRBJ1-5	TGTGCCAGCAGTTGGGGGACAGGGGAGCAAGGCAATCAGCCCCAGCATTTT	CASSWGTGEQGNQPQHF
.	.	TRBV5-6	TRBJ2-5	TGTGCCAGCAGCTTGGAACAGACCCAGTACTTC	CASSLEQTQYF
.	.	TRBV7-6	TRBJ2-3	TGTGCCAGCAGCTCTCCATTCCTTCCGGACTCATCGTCGAATACGCAGTATTTT	CASSSPFLPDSSSNTQYF
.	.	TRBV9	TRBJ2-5	TGTGCCAGCAGCCCGTCAGGGTCTGAGACCCAGTACTTC	CASSPSGSETQYF
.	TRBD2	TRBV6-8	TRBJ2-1	TGTGCCAGCAGTATTGTTAGCGGGGGGAGTAATGAGCAGTTCTTC	CASSIVSGGSNEQFF
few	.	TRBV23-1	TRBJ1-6	TGCGCCAGCAGTCAATCATCGCTGTGTTCACCCCTCCACTTT	CASSQSSLCSPLHF
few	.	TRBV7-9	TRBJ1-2	TGTGCCAGCAGCCCAGGGATGAACGATGGCTACACCTTC	CASSPGMNDGYTF
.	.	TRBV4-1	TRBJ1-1	TGCGCCAGCAGCCACCTCCCCTCGGGGCAGGGAGCTTTCTTT	CASSHLPSGQGAFF
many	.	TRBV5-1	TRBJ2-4	TGCGCCAGCACCCGAGAACCGAGCGATATTCAGTACTTC	CASTREPSDIQYF
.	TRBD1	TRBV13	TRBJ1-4	TGTGCCAGCAGCGGACAGGTCCAGGAAAAACTGTTTTTT	CASSGQVQEKLFF
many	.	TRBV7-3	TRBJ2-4	TGTGCCAGCAGCGAAGACAGCCTACAAGCCAAAAACATTCAGTACTTC	CASSEDSLQAKNIQYF
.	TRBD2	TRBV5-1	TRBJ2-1	TGCGCCAGCAACCCGGGACTAGCGTTAAATGAGCAGTTCTTC	CASNPGLALNEQFF
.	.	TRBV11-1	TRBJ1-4	TGTGCCAGCAGCTCTAGAGGGCGGGGTGTTGGAGCAACCACGACTAATGAAAAACTGTTTTTT	CASSSRGRGVGATTTNEKLFF
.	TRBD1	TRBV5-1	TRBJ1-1	TGCGCCAGCAGCTTAGGACAGGGGAGAACTGAAGCTTTCTTT	CASSLGQGRTEAFF
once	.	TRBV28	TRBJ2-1	TGTGCCAGCAGGGACGGGAGCTCCTACAATGAGCAGTTCTTC	CASRDGSSYNEQFF
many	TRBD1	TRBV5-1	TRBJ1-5	TGCGCCAGCAGTTCCGGGACAGGGAATCAGCCCCAGCATTTT	CASSSGTGNQPQHF
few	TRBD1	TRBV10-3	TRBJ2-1	TGTGCCACCAAACCCGGGACAGGGATTAATGAGCAGTTCTTC	CATKPGTGINEQFF
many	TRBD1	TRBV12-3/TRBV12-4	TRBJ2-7	TGTGCCAGCAGTCCCGACCGGGACAGGGTGCCCTACGAGCAGTACTTC	CASSPDRDRVPYEQYF
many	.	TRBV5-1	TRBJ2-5	TGCGCCAGCAGCTTGGGGCAGCGGGAAGAGACCCAGTACTTC	CASSLGQREETQYF
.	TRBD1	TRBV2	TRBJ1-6	TGTGCCAGCCTCTTGCAGGGGGACTCACCCCTCCACTTT	CASLLQGDSPLHF
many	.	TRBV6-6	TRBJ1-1	TGTGCCAGCAGTTATGAGATTTACACTGAAGCTTTCTTT	CASSYEIYTEAFF
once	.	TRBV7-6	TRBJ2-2	TGTGCCAGCAGCACCTACGGGGAGCTGTTTTTT	CASSTYGELFF
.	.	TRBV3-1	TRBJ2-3	TGTGCCAGCAGCCAATTGGCGTCAGGGCGCACAGATACGCAGTATTTT	CASSQLASGRTDTQYF
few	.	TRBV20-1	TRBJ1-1	TGCAGTGCTGAGGGGTGGGGGTCTGACACTGAAGCTTTCTTT	CSAEGWGSDTEAFF
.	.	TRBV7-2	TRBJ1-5	TGTGCCAGCAGCTTAGAGGTTACGAGCAATCAGCCCCAGCATTTT	CASSLEVTSNQPQHF
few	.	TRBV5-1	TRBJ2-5	TGCGCCAGCAGCCACGGGATCGGGGAAGAGACCCAGTACTTC	CASSHGIGEETQYF
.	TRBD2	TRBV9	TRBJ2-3	TGTGCCAGCAGCCCCCGGTCGGGGGGGTTCACAGATACGCAGTATTTT	CASSPRSGGFTDTQYF
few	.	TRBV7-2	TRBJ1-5	TGTGCCAGCAGCTTAGTCCGGGGGGCAGGACAGCCCCAGCATTTT	CASSLVRGAGQPQHF
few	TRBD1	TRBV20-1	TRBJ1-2	TGCAGTGCAACGACAGGGCACTATGGCTACACCTTC	CSATTGHYGYTF
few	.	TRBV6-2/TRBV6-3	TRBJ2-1	TGTGCCAGCAGTACTCGGGGGGCCTCCTACAATGAGCAGTTCTTC	CASSTRGASYNEQFF
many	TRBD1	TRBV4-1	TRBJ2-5	TGCGCCAGCAGCCTGACAGGGTCCCAAGAGACCCAGTACTTC	CASSLTGSQETQYF
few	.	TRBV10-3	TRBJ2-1	TGTGCCATCAGTGATCTTCTGGGAAAGAATGAGCAGTTCTTC	CAISDLLGKNEQFF